The 25 T cell receptor beta chains reported below all come from one sample, sequenced in a study of T cells after yellow fever vaccination. TCRdb analysed the 5' RACE reads with MiXCR anew, one entry per CDR3 protein. The sample consists of about 31,000 distinct CDR3 sequences, 8% to 11% of them appearing once. Sequencing was performed on PBMCs, either bulk or a sorted T-cell subset (CD4+, CD8+, memory, or dextramer-sorted; not recorded which), taken more than 13 days after the first yellow fever vaccination. All receptors derive from a man younger than 35 who received the YFV17D yellow fever vaccine.

Notes on this clonotype: Given a much more abundant clone one base away, this may be a read error. The CDR3: CASSLRASPETQYF. CDR3 DNA: TGTGCCAGCAGTTTAAGGGCGTCCCCAGAGACCCAGTACTTC. V and J are TRBV6-2 or TRBV6-3 and TRBJ2-5; D is undetermined. Germline V CDR1 and CDR2: MNHEY, SVGEGT. The V gene lost 4 bases and the J gene lost 4 bases, with 13 bases spanning the gap. This CDR3 is 14 amino acids long.

This clonotype was observed once. A clone one base away is much larger, so this may be a read error. The gene calls are TRBV12-3 or TRBV12-4 and TRBJ1-5; possibly TRBD1 for D (6 bases). The CDR3 is made up of 13 amino acids. In nucleotides, the CDR3 is TGTGCCAGCGGGGGGGGGCCCAATCAGCCCAAGCATTTT. This codes for CASGGGPNQPKHF.

In the case of this clonotype: It may be a read error: a sequence one base away is much more abundant. The J gene is TRBJ1-1, the V gene TRBV29-1, with D maybe TRBD1 (5 bases). The CDR3 totals 14 residues. The germline V and J ends were trimmed by 6 bases and 1 base, with 15 bases remaining between them. Germline V lookup: CDR1 SQVTM, CDR2 ANQGSEA. The CDR3 region is CSVREPYRNTEAFF. CDR3 in DNA: TGCAGCGTCAGGGAGCCCTACAGGAACACTGAAGCTTTCTTT.

This clonotype was recorded a few times. The rearrangement links TRBV11-2 to TRBJ2-3; no clear D gene. CDR3 length equals 18 residues. The V end lost 4 bases, the J end lost 2 bases, and 22 bases lay between the germline ends. Germline CDR1 reads SGHAT; CDR2 reads FQNNGV. This chain's CDR3 is CASSSGNRRTRYTDTQYF. The CDR3 coding sequence is TGTGCCAGCAGCTCTGGTAACCGACGTACCCGTTACACAGATACGCAGTATTTT.

This clonotype was seen many times. The V call is TRBV18, the J call TRBJ1-1; D ambiguous. V lost 5 bases and J lost 3, with 13 bases in between. The CDR3 contains 14 residues. The germline V gene has CDR1 KGHSH and CDR2 LQKENI. The CDR3 here is CASSYSHEHTEAFF. Written as DNA, the CDR3 is TGTGCCAGCTCATATTCGCACGAGCACACTGAAGCTTTCTTT.

Only a few counts were recorded for this clonotype. V usage is TRBV5-4 and J usage is TRBJ2-3, with 8 positions matching TRBD2. The CDR3 spans 13 residues. From germline, CDR1 is SGHNT and CDR2 YYREEE (reference sequence). Trimming removed 6 bases from V and 6 bases from J; junction bases left unmatched: 6. The CDR3 loop reads CASKNSGVDTQYF. The CDR3 DNA follows: TGTGCCAGCAAGAATAGCGGGGTGGATACGCAGTATTTT. Variable domain in full (rest from reference TRBV5-4 and TRBJ2-3): ETGVTQSPTHLIKTRGQQVTLRCSSQSGHNTVSWYQQALGQGPQFIFQYYREEENGRGNFPPRFSGLQFPNYSSELNVNALELDDSALYLCASKNSGVDTQYFGPGTRLTVL.

A note on this clonotype: At one boundary the junction diverges from the germline segment, which might be a read error. The chain is built from TRBV5-6 and TRBJ2-3; TRBD2 agrees at 13 bases. This CDR3 spans 18 amino acids. The germline CDR1 and CDR2 sequences are SGHDT and YYEEEE. The CDR3 nucleotides are TGTGCCAGGAGCTCCGGACTAGCGGGGGTTTTTAGCACAGATACGCAGTATTTT. Amino acids: CARSSGLAGVFSTDTQYF.

This clonotype was picked up many times. V usage is TRBV24-1 and J usage is TRBJ2-5; D possibly uses TRBD1 or TRBD2 (5 bases each). The CDR3 has 17 amino acids. CDR1 and CDR2 (germline): KGHDR, SFDVKD. V was shortened by 3 bases and J by 7 bases, with 23 bases between the two germline ends. The CDR3 DNA follows: TGTGCCACCAGTGATGAGGGTGGTGGACAAGGGTTGGGGACCCAGTACTTC. Translation gives CATSDEGGGQGLGTQYF.

This clonotype has ten or more counts. This chain joins TRBV3-1 and TRBJ2-3; D gene uncertain. CDR3 size: 15 residues. V lost 0 bases to trimming and J lost 4 bases, with 11 bases between them. Looked up from germline, CDR1 is LGHDT and CDR2 is YNNKEL (reference sequence). CDR3 in DNA: TGTGCCAGCAGCCAAGATCTGGCTAGGGCAGATACGCAGTATTTT. Encoded protein: CASSQDLARADTQYF.

The sample holds many counts of this clonotype. The CDR3 here is CASSEVTATETQYF. The CDR3 bases are TGTGCCAGCAGTGAAGTGACAGCGACTGAGACCCAGTACTTC. This rearrangement joins TRBV6-1 to TRBJ2-5, with D possibly TRBD1 on 5 matching bases. From germline, CDR1 is MNHNS and CDR2 SASEGT. The CDR3 covers 14 residues. The V gene lost 1 base and the J gene lost 5 bases, with 11 bases spanning the gap.

This clonotype was picked up many times. This chain uses TRBV30 with TRBJ2-3, with a tentative D call TRBD2 (7 bases). Trimming pared 2 bases from V and 4 bases from J, leaving 13 bases between. This CDR3 has 14 amino acids. Germline CDR1 is GTSNPN and CDR2 is SVGIG (reference sequence). The CDR3: CAWSITGGADTQYF. The CDR3 nucleotides read TGTGCCTGGAGTATCACGGGGGGCGCAGATACGCAGTATTTT.

This clonotype was counted at least ten times. This chain uses TRBV7-8 with TRBJ2-6, with D maybe TRBD1 (6 bases). This CDR3 is 16 amino acids long. V was trimmed by 5 bases and J by 0 bases, leaving 11 bases between them. Per germline, CDR1 SGHVS and CDR2 FQNEAQ. The DNA of the CDR3 is TGTGCCAGCAGCGTTCAGGGGAACTCTGGGGCCAACGTCCTGACTTTC. Translation: CASSVQGNSGANVLTF.

Points on this clonotype: A much larger clone differs by one base, so this may be a read error. V usage is TRBV29-1 and J usage is TRBJ2-2; 10 bases are shared with TRBD1. This CDR3 contains 14 residues. Germline loops: CDR1 SQVTM, CDR2 ANQGSEA. The CDR3 bases are TGCAGCGCAAGACAGGGGGCGGACACCGGGGAGCTGGTTTTT. Translated, it gives CSARQGADTGELVF.

Many counts were recorded for this clonotype. This sequence joins TRBV12-5 and TRBJ2-6; no clear D. The CDR3 has 15 residues. CDR1 LGHNT and CDR2 FRNRAP come from the germline V gene. V was trimmed by 1 base and J by 0 bases, leaving 4 bases between them. CDR3 bases: TGTGCTAGTGGTTTGGGACACTCTGGGGCCAACGTCCTGACTTTC. It encodes CASGLGHSGANVLTF.

The sample holds many counts of this clonotype. The V call is TRBV5-6, the J call TRBJ1-6; 7 bases agree with TRBD1. J lost 2 bases, V lost 3 bases, and 2 bases had no gene match. The CDR3 spans 15 residues. Germline CDR1 is SGHDT and CDR2 is YYEEEE. The CDR3 DNA sequence: TGTGCCAGCAGCTGGACAGGCCCCTATAATTCACCCCTCCACTTT. Residues: CASSWTGPYNSPLHF.

The sample holds many counts of this clonotype. V usage is TRBV29-1 and J usage is TRBJ1-4; 9 bases agree with TRBD1. The CDR3 is 14 amino acids. Germline V gives CDR1 SQVTM, CDR2 ANQGSEA. As DNA, the CDR3 is TGCACAGCAGCCTCGACAGGGGGAAGTGAAAAACTGTTTTTT. It translates to CTAASTGGSEKLFF.

There are many counts of this clonotype. This chain joins TRBV7-9 and TRBJ2-1; 8 positions agree with TRBD2. V dropped 8 bases and J dropped 0; count of bases not matched to a gene: 6. The length of the CDR3 is 15 residues. CDR1 SEHNR and CDR2 FQNEAQ come from the germline V gene (reference sequence). This CDR3 is CASVGGGSSYNEQFF. CDR3 nucleotide sequence: TGTGCCAGCGTCGGCGGGGGGAGCTCCTACAATGAGCAGTTCTTC.

This clonotype came up many times. The chain joins TRBV6-2 or TRBV6-3 to TRBJ2-1; no definite D call. Germline values: CDR1 MNHEY, CDR2 SVGEGT. V was trimmed by 9 bases and J by 6 bases, leaving 12 bases between them. CDR3 size: 12 residues. In nucleotides, the CDR3 is TGTGCCAGAAAGCGACACCTCAATGAGCAGTTCTTC. This gives the protein CARKRHLNEQFF.

In this sample, this clonotype turned up many times. The J gene is TRBJ2-4, the V gene TRBV10-2; 11 nucleotides agree with TRBD2. The CDR3 totals 15 residues. With V trimmed by 10 bases and J by 3 bases, 8 bases remained unmatched. Germline lookup yields CDR1 WSHSY and CDR2 SAAADI. The CDR3 region has the DNA TGCGCCATCTCGACTAGCGGGGTTGACAAAAACATTCAGTACTTC. As protein: CAISTSGVDKNIQYF.

At least ten counts were recorded for this clonotype. The chain is built from TRBV7-8 and TRBJ2-4; TRBD2 aligns across 12 bases. V was pared by 3 bases and J by 0 bases, with 3 bases of the junction left unmatched. Germline V gene data show CDR1 as SGHVS and CDR2 as FQNEAQ. This CDR3 is built from 17 residues. The CDR3: CASSFVLAGGAKNIQYF. CDR3 in DNA: TGTGCCAGCAGCTTCGTACTAGCGGGGGGAGCCAAAAACATTCAGTACTTC.

This clonotype was counted many times. V usage is TRBV7-2 and J usage is TRBJ2-6; possible D gene TRBD1, 5 bases. Per germline, CDR1 SGHTA and CDR2 FQGNSA. V lost 5 bases to trimming and J lost 0 bases, with 5 bases between them. The CDR3 runs to 14 residues. CDR3 sequence (DNA): TGTGCCAGCAGCACAGGCTCTGGGGCCAACGTCCTGACTTTC. Its protein is CASSTGSGANVLTF.

This clonotype was seen at least ten times. The rearrangement links TRBV4-3 to TRBJ2-3; TRBD2 agrees at 15 bases. CDR1 LGHNA and CDR2 YSLEER come from the germline V gene. V trimming: 1 base; J trimming: 2 bases; junction bases outside the gene matches: 4. CDR3 length equals 18 residues. In DNA form, the CDR3 reads TGCGCCAGCAGCCAAGGAGGGACTAGCGGGGGGTACACAGATACGCAGTATTTT. Encoded protein: CASSQGGTSGGYTDTQYF.

In this sample, this clonotype turned up many times. The chain uses TRBV5-1 and TRBJ2-7; a weak D match, TRBD1 (5 bases). V shed 0 bases and J shed 0 bases, with 10 bases lying between them. This CDR3 has 15 amino acids. Germline assignment: CDR1 SGHRS and CDR2 YFSETQ. CDR3: CASSLANQGSYEQYF. Written as DNA, the CDR3 is TGCGCCAGCAGCTTGGCCAACCAGGGCTCCTACGAGCAGTACTTC.

Comment on this clonotype: It may be a read error: a sequence one base away is much more abundant. V gene TRBV19 combines with J gene TRBJ2-6; perhaps TRBD2 as D (5 bases). Germline CDR1 and CDR2: LNHDA and SQIVND (reference sequence). This CDR3 has 13 amino acids. CDR3 sequence reads: CASRDSVANVLTF. CDR3 DNA sequence: TGTGCCAGTAGGGACTCTGTGGCCAACGTCCTGACTTTC.

A remark on this clonotype: A read error may be the cause here, since a much bigger clone is one base away. The chain uses TRBV4-1 and TRBJ1-5, with 8 bases that match TRBD1. CDR1 MGHRA and CDR2 YSYEKL come from the germline V gene. The CDR3 loop spans 18 amino acids. DNA for the CDR3: TGCGCCAGCAGCCGATCGCCCCCGGAACAGGGGGTTGGTCAGCCCAAGCATTTT. Residues: CASSRSPPEQGVGQPKHF.